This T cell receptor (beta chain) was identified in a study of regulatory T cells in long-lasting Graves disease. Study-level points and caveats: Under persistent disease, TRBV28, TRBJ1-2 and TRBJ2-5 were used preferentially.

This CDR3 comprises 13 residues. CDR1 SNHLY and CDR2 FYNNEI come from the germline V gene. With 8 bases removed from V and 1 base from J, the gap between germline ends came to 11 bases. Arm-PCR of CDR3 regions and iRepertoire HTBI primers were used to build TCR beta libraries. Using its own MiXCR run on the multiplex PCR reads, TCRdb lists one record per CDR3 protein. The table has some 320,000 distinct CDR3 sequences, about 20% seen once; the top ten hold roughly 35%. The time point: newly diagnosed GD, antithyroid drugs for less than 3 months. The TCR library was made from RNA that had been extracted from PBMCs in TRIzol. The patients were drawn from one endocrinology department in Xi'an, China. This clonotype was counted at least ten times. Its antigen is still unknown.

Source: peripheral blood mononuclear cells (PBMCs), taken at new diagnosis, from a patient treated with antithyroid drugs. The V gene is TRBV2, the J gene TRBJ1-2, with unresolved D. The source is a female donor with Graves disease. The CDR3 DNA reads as TGTGCCAGCGAAGCCTACCTTAACTATGGCTACACCTTC. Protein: CASEAYLNYGYTF.